These 9 T cell receptor beta chains were sequenced from one sample in a study of human T cells and chemical hapten exposure. Time point denoted: pre-sensitization, week 0. Treatment given: therapeutic diphenylcyclopropenone sensitization with weekly scalp DPC. TCRdb fed the RACE reads into MiXCR, producing one record per CDR3 protein. Here the sample spans 300,000 to 400,000 distinct CDR3 sequences, less than 6.5% being singletons. Sequenced material: whole blood, taken in connection with sensitization to the hapten diphenylcyclopropenone (DPC). Receptor source: a woman in her forties or fifties with alopecia areata. Some clones in this sample may be carry-over from other donors' samples.

This clonotype was found many times. This rearrangement joins TRBV27 to TRBJ2-3; TRBD2 might be the D (5 bases). Germline CDR1 is MNHEY and CDR2 is SMNVEV (reference sequence). The CDR3 length is 19 residues. V was clipped by 2 bases and J by 3 bases, with 24 bases between them. CDR3 nucleotide sequence: TGTGCCAGCAGTTTACAAACATCCCCCCCCCGGGGATGGACAGATACGCAGTATTTT. It specifies CASSLQTSPPRGWTDTQYF.

This clonotype has ten or more counts. V usage is TRBV12-3 or TRBV12-4 and J usage is TRBJ1-2, with D perhaps matching TRBD1 (5 bases). The CDR3 length is 14 residues. V lost 7 bases and J lost 6, with 18 bases in between. CDR3 in DNA: TGTGCCAGCACCTGGGGGTCCCCGGGGCATGGCTACACCTTC. It codes for CASTWGSPGHGYTF.

The table lists this clonotype with many counts. The chain has TRBV7-9 and TRBJ2-7, with D perhaps TRBD1 (5 bases). Per germline, CDR1 SEHNR and CDR2 FQNEAQ (reference sequence). Trimming pared 4 bases from V and 2 bases from J, leaving 6 bases between. The CDR3 consists of 12 residues. This CDR3 is CASSSTAYEQYF. CDR3 nucleotide sequence: TGTGCCAGCAGCTCGACAGCCTACGAGCAGTACTTC.

There are many counts of this clonotype. The chain has TRBV24-1 and TRBJ2-2; D is perhaps TRBD1 (5 bases). CDR1 KGHDR and CDR2 SFDVKD come from the germline V gene. The ends were cut back, 9 bases at V and 3 bases at J, with 13 bases in the middle. The CDR3 contains 14 residues. The chain's CDR3 is CATRAGSDTGELFF. DNA for the CDR3: TGTGCCACCCGGGCAGGGTCGGACACCGGGGAGCTGTTTTTT.

This clonotype was seen at least ten times. The chain recombines TRBV7-6 with TRBJ2-1, with unresolved D. Trimming cost V 5 bases and J 1 base, with 6 bases left between them. The germline V gene has CDR1 SGHVS and CDR2 FNYEAQ. The CDR3 runs 13 residues. CDR3 protein: CASSLNSYNEQFF. The CDR3 nucleotides are TGTGCCAGCAGCCTTAATTCCTACAATGAGCAGTTCTTC.

The genes are TRBV29-1 and TRBJ2-3; 12 nucleotides line up with TRBD1. The CDR3 is made up of 15 amino acids. V was pared by 0 bases and J by 5 bases, with 3 bases of the junction left unmatched. Germline lookup yields CDR1 SQVTM and CDR2 ANQGSEA. The CDR3: CSVEEGQGALDTQYF. CDR3 DNA sequence: TGCAGCGTTGAAGAGGGACAGGGGGCCTTAGATACGCAGTATTTT.

This clonotype was counted ten times or more. The chain uses TRBV7-2 and TRBJ2-1, with TRBD1 as a possible D gene (6 bases). V gave up 0 bases and J gave up 7 bases, with 10 bases separating them. The CDR3 spans 14 residues. The germline V gene encodes CDR1 SGHTA and CDR2 FQGNSA. CDR3 nucleotides: TGTGCCAGCAGCTTAGCGGGGGCCCTTAATGAGCAGTTCTTC. Residues: CASSLAGALNEQFF.

The chain employs TRBV20-1 and TRBJ2-5, with D perhaps TRBD1 or TRBD2 (5 bases each). CDR3 length equals 14 residues. V lost 5 bases and J lost 2, with 15 bases in between. From germline, CDR1 is DFQATT and CDR2 SNEGSKA (reference sequence). CDR3 sequence (DNA): TGCAGTGCTGGGGCCGGGATCGTTCAAGAGACCCAGTACTTC. Amino acids: CSAGAGIVQETQYF.

This clonotype appeared many times. The gene calls are TRBV3-1 and TRBJ2-3; no clear D gene. With 1 base removed from V and 7 bases from J, the gap between germline ends came to 6 bases. This CDR3 contains 12 residues. Germline-derived CDR1 and CDR2 are LGHDT and YNNKEL (reference sequence). The CDR3 loop is CASSQVVHTQYF. The CDR3 coding sequence is TGTGCCAGCAGCCAAGTCGTACATACGCAGTATTTT.